This T cell receptor (beta chain) was captured in a study of blood T cell repertoires in COVID-19 (dated by TCRdb to about 2020). Regarding the research as a whole: Samples covering the acute and convalescent phases of COVID-19 were provided by collaborators in the United States, Italy and Spain. Sample metadata almost always included a de-identified subject ID, COVID-19 status, age in years and sex. The material from the prospective study consisted of cDNA or gDNA derived from T cells, B-cell-depleted T cells, or PBMCs. Samples came from the ongoing ImmuneRACE study (first 160 participants) plus 1,254 subjects from 6 global collaborators. A freely available public database, intended as a resource for researchers studying the immune response to SARS-CoV-2, is where the repertoires were released. Where available, HLA class I and class II types were taken from metadata supplied by the sample provider and were not determined by assay-based typing. The dataset comprised deeply sampled blood TCRbeta repertoires from subjects exposed to, actively infected with, or recovered from COVID-19.

The immunoSEQ Assay, a bias-controlled multiplex PCR, was used to amplify TCRbeta CDR3 regions from genomic DNA. On the study's bioinformatics: Within the assay, amplification of reference gene primers was used to estimate how many nucleated cells each sample contained. To quantify the absolute abundance of each unique TCRbeta CDR3 rearrangement, sequence reads were collapsed and filtered. Productive Simpson clonality was computed per sample as the square root of Simpson's diversity index over productive rearrangements. This immuneACCESS table, as held by TCRdb, lists in-frame sequences with V and J called but not all clones. Of the missing ones, under half trace to an unresolved V gene in checked studies; the others have no known cause. V, J and clone size were drawn from that table, and D and trimming were deduced from the DNA. This sample is represented by more than 150,000 clones; 70% to 85% of them were singletons. Around 7% of the sample is held by the ten biggest clonotypes.

Results the study describes overall, beyond this receptor: The amount of clinical and demographic metadata varied by source and participant and was provided uncurated.

Each collaborating institution followed its own protocols to collect whole blood in K2EDTA tubes. For TCRbeta analysis, collaborators shipped samples as frozen whole blood, isolated PBMCs, or DNA extracted from either of those sample types. The CDR3, from cysteine to phenylalanine, totals 13 residues. The CDR3 DNA has 39 bases and is translated from base 1. V is reduced by 6 bases and J by 4 bases, leaving a spacing of 10 bases between them. Per the germline V gene, SNHLY is the CDR1 and FYNNEI is the CDR2. Of note for this clone: Its recognized antigen is unknown. One base away there is no much larger clone; base qualities are not given.

The rearranged chain carries TRBV2 and TRBJ1-3, and the D gene may be TRBD1, 5 bases matching. The sample comprised peripheral blood. The TCR was taken from a human donor in a cohort sampled during active COVID-19. CDR3 sequence: CASRVYRGNTIYF. The nucleotide sequence reads TGTGCCAGCAGGGTATACAGGGGAAACACCATATATTTT.